A selection of T cell receptor beta chains follows, all from one sample in a study of TIL therapy for anti-PD-1-resistant metastatic lung cancer. Sequencing used immunoSEQ multiplex PCR; TCRdb keeps in-frame clones, though not all of them. The top ten hold less than 3.5% of the sample, which has 50,000 to 65,000 clones, 70% to 90% seen once. The specimen was blood, collected at baseline. The receptor source for this set is a person aged 25 to 80 with non-small cell lung cancer. Each CDR3 is given with its conserved first and last residue. D genes are given only for firm matches. Only some rows state a clone size, as once, few, many or a class for expanded clones.

d_gene: TRBD2
v_gene: TRBV30
abundance: NA
j_gene: TRBJ2-1
CDR3nt: TGTGCCTGGCGTGCGGGAGACTCCTACAATGAGCAGTTCTTC
CDR3aa: CAWRAGDSYNEQFF

d_gene: NA
v_gene: TRBV6-2/TRBV6-3
abundance: NA
j_gene: TRBJ1-2
CDR3nt: TGTGCCAGCAGTCGGACCAGGGCTGGCTACACCTTC
CDR3aa: CASSRTRAGYTF

d_gene: NA
v_gene: TRBV7-2
abundance: NA
j_gene: TRBJ2-7
CDR3nt: TGTGCCAGCAGTCCAGGGTTGGGGGCGTACGAGCAGTACTTC
CDR3aa: CASSPGLGAYEQYF

d_gene: NA
v_gene: TRBV18
abundance: once
j_gene: TRBJ2-3
CDR3nt: TGTGCCAGCTCTCAACTGGTAGATACGCAGTATTTT
CDR3aa: CASSQLVDTQYF

d_gene: NA
v_gene: TRBV11-3
abundance: NA
j_gene: TRBJ1-5
CDR3nt: TGTGCCAGCAGCCTAGGTGGAGGGGCAGGGCAGACCCCGCTGCCCCAGCATTTT
CDR3aa: CASSLGGGAGQTPLPQHF

d_gene: NA
v_gene: TRBV19
abundance: NA
j_gene: TRBJ2-1
CDR3nt: TGTGCCAGTAGTCCGGTCTCTAGCTCTAGATACAATGAGCAGTTCTTC
CDR3aa: CASSPVSSSRYNEQFF

d_gene: NA
v_gene: TRBV9
abundance: NA
j_gene: TRBJ2-3
CDR3nt: TGTGCCAGCAGCGCCGATGGGAACACAGATACGCAGTATTTT
CDR3aa: CASSADGNTDTQYF

d_gene: TRBD1
v_gene: TRBV2
abundance: NA
j_gene: TRBJ1-2
CDR3nt: TGTGCCAGCAGTCTACAGGGGGCCCTGGCCTATGGCTACACCTTC
CDR3aa: CASSLQGALAYGYTF

d_gene: NA
v_gene: TRBV7-3
abundance: NA
j_gene: TRBJ1-2
CDR3nt: TGTGCCAGCAGCCCGGGGGAAGGCTATGGCTACACCTTC
CDR3aa: CASSPGEGYGYTF

d_gene: NA
v_gene: TRBV7-3
abundance: NA
j_gene: TRBJ2-7
CDR3nt: TGTGCCAGCAGCTTAGGGGCGGGACCAACCTACGAGCAGTACTTC
CDR3aa: CASSLGAGPTYEQYF

d_gene: NA
v_gene: TRBV28
abundance: NA
j_gene: TRBJ2-4
CDR3nt: TGTGCCAGCAGTTTATGGGCGGGACACCTAGCCAAAAACATTCAGTACTTC
CDR3aa: CASSLWAGHLAKNIQYF

d_gene: NA
v_gene: TRBV7-2
abundance: NA
j_gene: TRBJ2-1
CDR3nt: TGTGCCAGCAGCTTACTAGTCCGAAATGAGCAGTTCTTC
CDR3aa: CASSLLVRNEQFF

d_gene: TRBD2
v_gene: TRBV9
abundance: NA
j_gene: TRBJ2-5
CDR3nt: TGTGCCAGCAGCGTAGGAGATCTAGCGGGGGGCCCACAAGAGACCCAGTACTTC
CDR3aa: CASSVGDLAGGPQETQYF

d_gene: NA
v_gene: TRBV7-9
abundance: NA
j_gene: TRBJ2-5
CDR3nt: TGTGCCAGCAGCTTAGAACGGAGCGGATTAATTCAAGAGACCCAGTACTTC
CDR3aa: CASSLERSGLIQETQYF

d_gene: NA
v_gene: TRBV4-2
abundance: NA
j_gene: TRBJ1-3
CDR3nt: TGTGCCAGCAGCCAAGCCCGGACGGCAGCAGGAAACACCATATATTTT
CDR3aa: CASSQARTAAGNTIYF

d_gene: TRBD2
v_gene: TRBV18
abundance: NA
j_gene: TRBJ2-2
CDR3nt: TGTGCCAGCTCACGGCTTGGCGTACTAGCGGGAGCCGGGGAGCTGTTTTTT
CDR3aa: CASSRLGVLAGAGELFF

d_gene: NA
v_gene: TRBV29-1
abundance: once
j_gene: TRBJ2-3
CDR3nt: TGCAGCGTAGACTGGTCCAGCGGAATCACAGATACGCAGTATTTT
CDR3aa: CSVDWSSGITDTQYF